This T cell receptor beta chain was identified in a study of T-cell reconstitution after alpha-beta-depleted transplantation in children. This clonotype was detected a few times. TCRbeta library preparation incorporated unique molecular identifiers. TCRdb re-analysed the PCR reads in MiXCR, keeping a single row per CDR3 protein. The data show about 500,000 distinct CDR3 sequences, with less than 35% seen just once and about 2.3% held by the top ten. CDR3 length: 15 amino acids. Per the germline V gene, CDR1 is MGHRA and CDR2 is YSYEKL. Trimming left V 4 bases short and J 12 bases short, with 24 bases between.

This receptor was obtained from a human donor who donated a stem cell graft to a child with aplastic anemia. The sequencing used PBMCs from the stem cell graft donor, collected from the stem cell graft. The V gene is TRBV4-1, the J gene TRBJ1-2, with D perhaps TRBD1 (6 bases). The CDR3 reads CASSPAGQGSALDTF. The CDR3 nucleotides read TGCGCCAGCAGCCCGGCGGGGCAGGGGTCCGCTCTCGACACCTTC.